This TCR beta chain derives from a study of cytomegalovirus exposure and HLA in healthy donors. Overall study results and limits: Immune exposure information available was restricted to CMV serostatus.

The PCR used 60 Vbeta and 13 Jbeta primers. Profiled with immunoSEQ multiplex PCR; TCRdb holds only in-frame clones, not every one. The top ten clones hold 8% to 10% of a sample with about 120,000 clones, less than 65% of them seen once. Notes on this clone: The antigen is not known.

V was shortened by 2 bases and J by 6 bases, with 10 bases between the two germline ends. This CDR3 is built from 13 residues. CDR1 is ENHRY and CDR2 is SYGVKD in the germline V gene. The chain combines TRBV10-3 with TRBJ1-1; D is ambiguous. Sequenced input: PBMCs. The origin of this receptor is a man between 40 and 49 years old in good health and CMV-seropositive. The CDR3 reads CAISEARTAEAFF. The CDR3 DNA reads as TGTGCCATCAGTGAGGCCCGAACGGCTGAAGCTTTCTTT.